This T cell receptor beta chain came from a study of blood T cell repertoires in COVID-19. This CDR3 spans 14 amino acids. The germline gives CDR1 GTSNPN, CDR2 SVGIG (reference sequence). Trimming pared 1 base from V and 2 bases from J, leaving 10 bases between. Clones were sequenced by immunoSEQ multiplex PCR, and TCRdb holds only the in-frame ones, with some missing. Of about 210,000 clones listed, under 95% are singletons. The TCR originated in a man in his thirties or forties with acute or convalescent COVID-19. The specimen was peripheral blood. The chain is built from TRBV30 and TRBJ2-3; tentative D call: TRBD2 (5 bases). CDR3 amino acids: CAWSAADYTDTQYF. The CDR3 DNA is TGTGCCTGGAGTGCGGCAGACTACACAGATACGCAGTATTTT.